Listed below are T cell receptor beta chains from one sample, sequenced in a study of cytomegalovirus exposure and HLA in healthy donors. Sequencing used immunoSEQ multiplex PCR; TCRdb keeps in-frame clones, though not all of them. The table lists more than 85,000 clones, over 65% of them singletons, with 10% to 15% in the top ten. Sequencing used PBMCs. The receptor source for this set is a man aged 30 to 45 in good health and CMV-seropositive. Both conserved end residues are part of each CDR3. The order of the fields is CDR3 length, clone size, D gene, V gene, J gene, CDR3 protein, CDR3 DNA. D genes are given only for firm matches. Part of the rows lack a size; the others show once, few, many or a class for expanded clones.

>16|-|-|TRBV10-3|TRBJ1-2
CAISESYGGANYGYTF
TGTGCCATCAGTGAGTCCTATGGCGGGGCTAACTATGGCTACACCTTC
>14|-|TRBD1|TRBV14|TRBJ1-6
CASSPDRGNSPLHF
TGTGCCAGCAGCCCGGACAGGGGAAATTCACCCCTCCACTTT
>16|once|TRBD2|TRBV2|TRBJ2-1
CASSNSGTTSYNEQFF
TGTGCCAGCAGTAACTCCGGGACTACCTCCTACAATGAGCAGTTCTTC
>14|-|-|TRBV14|TRBJ1-3
CASRSRNSGNTIYF
TGTGCCAGCAGGTCCAGGAACTCTGGAAACACCATATATTTT
>16|-|-|TRBV21-1|TRBJ1-5
CASSIRGGNSNQPQHF
TGTGCCAGCAGCATACGGGGGGGGAATAGCAATCAGCCCCAGCATTTT
>15|-|TRBD1|TRBV6-5|TRBJ1-6
CASSYTGDNNSPLHF
TGTGCCAGCAGTTATACAGGGGATAATAATTCACCCCTCCACTTT
>15|-|TRBD2|TRBV6-5|TRBJ2-5
CASSKWRTSMETQYF
TGTGCCAGCAGTAAGTGGCGGACTAGCATGGAGACCCAGTACTTC
>15|-|-|TRBV7-9|TRBJ2-5
CASSLAGEGRAEQYF
TGTGCCAGCAGCTTAGCCGGAGAAGGCAGGGCAGAGCAGTACTTC
>18|-|-|TRBV27|TRBJ1-5
CASSRTLPGGTRNQPQHF
TGTGCCAGCAGCCGCACCCTCCCCGGGGGGACTCGTAATCAGCCCCAGCATTTT
>16|once|TRBD2|TRBV13|TRBJ2-2
CASSPTSGGPTGELFF
TGTGCCAGCAGCCCCACTAGCGGGGGGCCCACCGGGGAGCTGTTTTTT
>15|-|TRBD2|TRBV7-8|TRBJ2-5
CASSLERGGRETQYF
TGTGCCAGCAGCTTAGAACGGGGGGGCCGTGAGACCCAGTACTTC
>14|-|-|TRBV2|TRBJ1-2
CASSEWAGNYGYTF
TGTGCCAGCAGTGAATGGGCTGGTAACTATGGCTACACCTTC
>16|-|-|TRBV5-1|TRBJ1-4
CASSFREGAVREKLFF
TGCGCCAGCAGCTTTAGAGAGGGAGCTGTACGGGAAAAACTGTTTTTT
>15|-|TRBD1|TRBV18|TRBJ1-1
CASSADRGLDTEAFF
TGTGCCAGCTCAGCAGACAGGGGGCTGGACACTGAAGCTTTCTTT
>20|once|TRBD2|TRBV28|TRBJ2-1
CASSVPATSGGYMVYNEQFF
TGTGCCAGCAGCGTACCCGCGACTAGCGGGGGGTATATGGTTTACAATGAGCAGTTCTTC
>14|-|-|TRBV4-3|TRBJ2-2
CASSQLTDGGELFF
TGCGCCAGCAGCCAACTGACAGACGGCGGGGAGCTGTTTTTT
>14|-|TRBD1|TRBV4-3|TRBJ2-3
CASSQTGVTDTQYF
TGCGCCAGCAGCCAGACAGGGGTAACAGATACGCAGTATTTT
>15|-|TRBD1|TRBV19|TRBJ1-5
CASTAGGWGNQPQHF
TGTGCCAGTACGGCAGGGGGTTGGGGCAATCAGCCCCAGCATTTT
>15|-|-|TRBV2|TRBJ1-6
CASSTRAPTSSPLHF
TGTGCCAGCAGTACCCGGGCCCCCACTAGTTCACCCCTCCACTTT
>16|-|-|TRBV19|TRBJ1-1
CASSIDGHSLYTEAFF
TGTGCCAGTAGTATAGATGGGCACAGTCTTTACACTGAAGCTTTCTTT